Presented here are 9 T cell receptor beta chains from one specimen sequenced in a study of blood T cell repertoires in COVID-19. Using immunoSEQ multiplex PCR, the repertoire was profiled, and TCRdb retains in-frame clones only, with some absent. The sample carries some 190,000 clones, about 80% recorded once. The sample taken for sequencing was peripheral blood. Receptor source: a woman older than 75 with COVID-19, enrolled during active disease.

The chain combines TRBV2 with TRBJ1-4, with a weak D call TRBD1 (6 bases). Germline assignment: CDR1 SNHLY and CDR2 FYNNEI. V dropped 4 bases and J dropped 1 base, with 7 bases sitting between them. The CDR3 length is 14 residues. This chain's CDR3 is CASSAQGTNEKLFF. CDR3 bases: TGTGCCAGCAGTGCACAGGGAACTAATGAAAAACTGTTTTTT.

The V and J genes are TRBV19 and TRBJ1-1, with D maybe TRBD1 (6 bases). The germline CDR1 and CDR2 sequences are LNHDA and SQIVND (reference sequence). This CDR3 is built from 13 residues. The germline V and J ends were trimmed by 9 bases and 8 bases, with 19 bases remaining between them. CDR3 nucleotides: TGTGCCAGCACAAGACAGGAGGAACCAGAAGCTTTCTTT. As protein: CASTRQEEPEAFF.

The chain links TRBV7-2 to TRBJ2-7; TRBD1 agrees at 8 bases. V dropped 3 bases and J dropped 4; count of bases not matched to a gene: 2. The CDR3 spans 13 residues. Germline V gene lookup returns CDR1 SGHTA and CDR2 FQGNSA. This CDR3 reads CASSFHRGYEQYF. The CDR3 DNA is TGTGCCAGCAGCTTTCACAGGGGGTACGAGCAGTACTTC.

To note about this clone: A read error may account for a junction end that differs from germline. V usage is TRBV7-7 and J usage is TRBJ1-1, with D possibly being TRBD1 (5 bases). This CDR3 is built from 13 residues. Germline V gene lookup returns CDR1 SSHAT and CDR2 FNYEAQ (reference sequence). CDR3: CASSSGYHTEAFF. The CDR3 region has the DNA TGTGCTAGCAGCTCAGGGTATCACACTGAAGCTTTCTTT.

The chain joins TRBV3-1 (or the pseudogene TRBV3-2) to TRBJ1-3, with D unclear. V lost 4 bases, J lost 0 bases, and 16 bases lay in between. Germline V gene sequence: CDR1 LGHDT, CDR2 YNNKEL (reference sequence). The CDR3 contains 17 residues. CDR3 sequence reads: CASSLLSSGHSGNTIYF. CDR3 DNA: TGTGCCAGCAGCCTCTTGTCCAGCGGCCACTCTGGAAACACCATATATTTT.

This clone was seen a few times. V is TRBV18 and J is TRBJ1-3; TRBD1 might be the D (5 bases). From germline, CDR1 is KGHSH and CDR2 LQKENI. The CDR3 runs 13 residues. V was cut by 8 bases and J by 4 bases, with 12 bases left in between. CDR3 loop: CASQRAGGNTIYF. The CDR3 DNA reads as TGTGCCAGCCAACGGGCAGGGGGAAACACCATATATTTT.

The V gene is TRBV7-9, the J gene TRBJ2-5; 10 nucleotides align to TRBD2. CDR1 is SEHNR, CDR2 FQNEAQ, per germline (reference sequence). V shed 4 bases, J shed 9 bases, and the junction held 5 bases outside the gene matches. There are 13 residues in the CDR3. For the CDR3, the DNA is TGTGCCAGCAGCTCCCTAGCGGGGGAGGCCCAGTACTTC. Translating gives CASSSLAGEAQYF. Complete variable domain (other parts from reference TRBV7-9 and TRBJ2-5): DTGVSQNPRHKITKRGQNVTFRCDPISEHNRLYWYRQTLGQGPEFLTYFQNEAQLEKSRLLSDRFSAERPKGSFSTLEIQRTEQGDSAMYLCASSSLAGEAQYFGPGTRLLVL.

This clone was seen a single time. V and J are TRBV15 and TRBJ2-7, with D tentatively TRBD2 (6 bases). V lost 5 bases, J lost 6 bases, and 14 bases lay in between. This CDR3 comprises 13 residues. Germline lookup yields CDR1 LNHNV and CDR2 YYDKDF (reference sequence). CDR3 DNA: TGTGCCACCAGCCGCCGGGAGTTTGCCGAGCAGTACTTC. It is translated as CATSRREFAEQYF.

The count of this clone is one. The gene calls are TRBV9 and TRBJ2-3, with D perhaps matching TRBD1 (7 bases). V was pared by 3 bases and J by 0 bases, with 14 bases between. Germline lookup yields CDR1 SGDLS and CDR2 YYNGEE. This CDR3 comprises 16 residues. The CDR3 loop is CASSAYRGGSTDTQYF. The CDR3 bases are TGTGCCAGCAGCGCCTACAGGGGAGGAAGCACAGATACGCAGTATTTT.